The T cell receptor beta chain described here comes from a study of regulatory T cells in long-lasting Graves disease. Sequencing libraries for TCR beta were prepared with iRepertoire HTBI primers and Arm-PCR of CDR3 regions. Authors' data handling: Segment identification across samples yielded 60 or so TRBV and 14 to 15 TRBJ segments. TCRdb analysed the multiplex PCR reads with MiXCR anew, one entry per CDR3 protein. TCRdb, rather than the study authors, made the V and J calls. The data show some 460,000 distinct CDR3 sequences, with 15% to 20% seen just once and 12% held by the top ten. Points from the study as a whole: Less diverse TCR repertoires were seen in persistent Graves' patients than in newly diagnosed ones. TRBV28 was favored in persistent disease, as were TRBJ1-2 and TRBJ2-5.

Time point specified: newly diagnosed GD, antithyroid drugs for less than 3 months. Extracted PBMC RNA gave rise to the TCR library. An endocrinology department in Xi'an, China, recruited the patients. The table lists this clonotype with many counts. Its antigen is currently unknown. CDR1 and CDR2 (germline): LNHDA, SQIVND (reference sequence). The CDR3 loop spans 17 amino acids. Trimming shortened V by 3 bases and J by 1 base, and 16 bases separated the two germline ends. These same records also appear under a second study, on T cells in Graves' hyperthyroidism and ophthalmopathy.

The sample in question was peripheral blood mononuclear cells (PBMCs), obtained at new diagnosis, from a patient treated with antithyroid drugs. This receptor was identified in a man in his forties with Graves disease. This rearrangement joins TRBV19 to TRBJ2-1; D might be TRBD2 (6 bases). The CDR3 loop is CASSIAIAETSYNEQFF. As DNA, the CDR3 is TGTGCCAGTAGTATCGCCATAGCGGAGACTTCCTACAATGAGCAGTTCTTC. The whole variable domain, filled in from reference TRBV19 and TRBJ2-1, reads DGGITQSPKYLFRKEGQNVTLSCEQNLNHDAMYWYRQDPGQGLRLIYYSQIVNDFQKGDIAEGYSVSREKKESFPLTVTSAQKNPTAFYLCASSIAIAETSYNEQFFGPGTRLTVL.